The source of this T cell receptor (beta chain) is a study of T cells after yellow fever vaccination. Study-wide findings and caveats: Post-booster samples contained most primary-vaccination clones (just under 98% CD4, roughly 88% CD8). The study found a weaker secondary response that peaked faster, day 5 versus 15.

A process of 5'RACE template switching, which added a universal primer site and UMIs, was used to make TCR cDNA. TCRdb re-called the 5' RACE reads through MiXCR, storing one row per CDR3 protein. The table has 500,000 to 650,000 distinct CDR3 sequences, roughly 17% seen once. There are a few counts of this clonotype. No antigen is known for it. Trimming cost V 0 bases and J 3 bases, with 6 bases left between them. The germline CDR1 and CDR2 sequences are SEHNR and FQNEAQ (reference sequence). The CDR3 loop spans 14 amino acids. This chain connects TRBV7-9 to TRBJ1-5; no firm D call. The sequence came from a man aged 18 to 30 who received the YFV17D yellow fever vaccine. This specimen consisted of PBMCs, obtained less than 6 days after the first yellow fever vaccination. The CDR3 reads CASSLAQDNQPQHF. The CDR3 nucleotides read TGTGCCAGCAGCTTAGCCCAGGACAATCAGCCCCAGCATTTT.